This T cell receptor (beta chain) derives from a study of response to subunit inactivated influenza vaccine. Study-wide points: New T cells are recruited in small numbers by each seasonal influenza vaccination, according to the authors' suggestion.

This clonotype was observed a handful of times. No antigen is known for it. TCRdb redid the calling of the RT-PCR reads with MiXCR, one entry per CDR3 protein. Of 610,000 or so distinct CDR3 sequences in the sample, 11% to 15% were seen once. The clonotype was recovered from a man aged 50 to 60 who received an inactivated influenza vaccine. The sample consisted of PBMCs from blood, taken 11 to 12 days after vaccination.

CDR3 in amino acids: CASRGGGQGTSGYTF. CDR3 DNA sequence: TGTGCCAGCAGAGGGGGAGGTCAGGGGACTTCGGGCTACACCTTC. V and J are TRBV25-1 and TRBJ1-2; D is possibly TRBD1 (6 bases). This CDR3 comprises 15 residues. Germline V gives CDR1 MGHDK, CDR2 SYGVNS. V lost 6 bases to trimming and J lost 8 bases, with 22 bases between them.